Here is one T cell receptor (beta chain) with its context. Its antigen is undetermined. This sample was included in a study of cytomegalovirus exposure and HLA in healthy donors. Study findings and constraints: A later analysis appeared to link common viral pathogens to several of the most significant clusters. Reportedly, TCR beta sequences accurately predicted HLA-A and HLA-B alleles in most subjects. Later on, analysis showed that most CMV-associated TCR beta chains appeared to be HLA-restricted.

Primers: 60 Vbeta forward and 13 Jbeta reverse. Libraries were prepared by immunoSEQ multiplex PCR; TCRdb keeps only in-frame clonotypes and omits some of them. The data show roughly 200,000 clones, approximately 86% seen once. V lost 2 bases and J lost 6; bases outside the gene matches: 6. The CDR3 extends over 14 amino acids. CDR1 and CDR2 from the germline V gene are GTSNPN and SVGIG (reference sequence). The V gene is TRBV30, the J gene TRBJ2-7; 11 positions match TRBD2. Sequencing was performed on PBMCs. The sequence was obtained from a boy between 2 and 10 years old in good health and CMV-seronegative. The CDR3 loop reads CAWSKLAGAGEQYF. DNA for the CDR3: TGTGCCTGGAGTAAACTAGCGGGAGCGGGCGAGCAGTACTTC.